This T cell receptor (beta chain) was sequenced in a study of blood T cell repertoires in COVID-19. Study at large: Whether acute or convalescent, the COVID-19 samples came from the United States, Italy and Spain.

As originally analysed: Estimates of nucleated cell counts were drawn from the amplification of reference gene primers. Profiled with immunoSEQ multiplex PCR; TCRdb holds only in-frame clones, not every one. That table gives V, J and clone size, and the DNA gave D and trimming. Altogether roughly 250,000 clones are present, roughly three quarters being singletons, with the ten largest covering about 4%. Trimming at V came to 1 base and at J to 4 bases, leaving 3 bases not matched to a gene. Germline assignment: CDR1 ENHRY and CDR2 SYGVKD. The CDR3 runs 15 residues. The sample consisted of peripheral blood. This sequence was found in a woman between 40 and 50 years old with active or convalescent COVID-19. The gene calls are TRBV10-3 and TRBJ2-1; 8 bases line up with TRBD1. CDR3 nucleotides: TGTGCCATCAGTGAGTTACAGGGGGGTTACAATGAGCAGTTCTTC. Protein sequence: CAISELQGGYNEQFF.